This passage covers 26 T cell receptor beta chains from one sample sequenced in a study of T cells in Graves' hyperthyroidism and ophthalmopathy. The CDR3 regions of TCR beta were amplified from RNA transcripts. A set of HTBI primers served as the primers for a first-round RT-PCR of the TCR CDR3. Using its own MiXCR run on the multiplex PCR reads, TCRdb lists one record per CDR3 protein. This table holds about 570,000 distinct CDR3 sequences, less than 15% found once. Sample: blood. These receptors were taken from a woman aged 35 to 49 with Graves' hyperthyroidism.

This clonotype was seen ten or more times. V is TRBV3-1 and J is TRBJ2-7; 9 nucleotides align to TRBD2. V lost 0 bases to trimming and J lost 3 bases; unmatched junction nucleotides: 9. This CDR3 has 17 residues. The V gene's germline CDR1 is LGHDT and CDR2 YNNKEL (reference sequence). The CDR3 sequence: CASSQDLGGRALYEQYF. The CDR3 DNA reads as TGTGCCAGCAGCCAAGATTTGGGCGGGAGGGCCCTCTACGAGCAGTACTTC.

This clonotype appeared many times. The chain recombines TRBV7-8 with TRBJ2-7; D unresolved. Looked up from germline, CDR1 is SGHVS and CDR2 is FQNEAQ. The CDR3 has 11 amino acids. V was shortened by 11 bases and J by 2 bases, with 10 bases between the two germline ends. CDR3 sequence reads: CASSPAYEQYF. DNA for the CDR3: TGTGCCTCGAGCCCCGCCTACGAGCAGTACTTC. The full variable domain, in which reference TRBV7-8 and TRBJ2-7 provide the parts outside the CDR3, is GAGVSQSPRYKVAKRGQDVALRCDPISGHVSLFWYQQALGQGPEFLTYFQNEAQLDKSGLPSDRFFAERPEGSVSTLKIQRTQQEDSAVYLCASSPAYEQYFGPGTRLTVT.

The chain recombines TRBV7-9 with TRBJ2-3; 10 bases fit TRBD2. V trimming: 5 bases; J trimming: 0 bases; junction bases outside the gene matches: 17. This CDR3 is built from 20 residues. The V gene's germline CDR1 is SEHNR and CDR2 FQNEAQ (reference sequence). CDR3 amino acids: CASSLQGLKREGFSTDTQYF. DNA of the CDR3: TGTGCCAGCAGCCTCCAGGGCCTCAAGCGGGAGGGATTTAGCACAGATACGCAGTATTTT.

The CDR3 reads CSVEGLDRVIDGYTF. The CDR3, as DNA: TGCAGCGTTGAAGGGTTGGACAGGGTCATAGATGGCTACACCTTC. The genes are TRBV29-1 and TRBJ1-2; 8 nucleotides match TRBD1. The CDR3 is made up of 15 amino acids. Germline trimming cut 1 base from V and 6 bases from J; bases unmatched to any gene: 10. CDR1 is SQVTM, CDR2 ANQGSEA, per germline. The full variable domain, completed using reference TRBV29-1 and TRBJ1-2, is SAVISQKPSRDICQRGTSLTIQCQVDSQVTMMFWYRQQPGQSLTLIATANQGSEATYESGFVIDKFPISRPNLTFSTLTVSNMSPEDSSIYLCSVEGLDRVIDGYTFGSGTRLTVV.

This clonotype has at least ten counts. The rearrangement joins TRBV6-1 to TRBJ1-1; 10 bases are shared with TRBD1. Germline CDR1 is MNHNS and CDR2 is SASEGT. The CDR3 is 14 residues long. V lost 10 bases and J lost 4; bases outside the gene matches: 9. The CDR3 sequence is CATTGQGSSTEAFF. The CDR3 DNA is TGTGCCACGACGGGACAGGGGTCGAGCACTGAAGCTTTCTTT.

This chain links TRBV7-9 with TRBJ2-7; unclear D gene. Per the germline V gene, CDR1 is SEHNR and CDR2 is FQNEAQ (reference sequence). This CDR3 is 13 amino acids long. The V and J ends lost 6 bases and 0 bases respectively, with 9 bases between them. The DNA for the CDR3 is TGTGCCAGCAGACCAAAAGACTCCTACGAGCAGTACTTC. Translation: CASRPKDSYEQYF.

This clonotype was recorded once. The chain carries TRBV20-1 and TRBJ2-3; possibly TRBD2 for D (6 bases). From germline, CDR1 is DFQATT and CDR2 SNEGSKA (reference sequence). CDR3 length equals 15 residues. Trimming took off 3 bases at V and 2 bases at J, with 15 bases between the two ends. DNA for the CDR3: TGCAGTGCTAGTTCGGCTAGCGCCAACACAGATACGCAGTATTTT. Amino acids: CSASSASANTDTQYF.

This clonotype was counted a single time. V gene TRBV4-1 combines with J gene TRBJ2-3; D unclear. The CDR3 has 16 amino acids. Trimming left V 1 base short and J 2 bases short, with 13 bases between. Per the germline V gene, CDR1 is MGHRA and CDR2 is YSYEKL. The CDR3 is CASSQGAPSYTDTQYF. The CDR3 DNA follows: TGCGCCAGCAGCCAAGGGGCGCCATCATACACAGATACGCAGTATTTT.

The rearrangement joins TRBV5-4 to TRBJ1-3; the match to TRBD1 covers 8 bases. Germline assignment: CDR1 SGHNT and CDR2 YYREEE (reference sequence). V lost 4 bases, J lost 0 bases, and 3 bases stayed unmatched. The CDR3 has 15 amino acids. DNA of the CDR3: TGTGCCAGCAGCAAGGGGACAGGCTCTGGAAACACCATATATTTT. Translation gives CASSKGTGSGNTIYF.

This clonotype was counted at least ten times. The chain combines TRBV20-1 with TRBJ2-2; 12 bases line up with TRBD2. CDR3 length: 17 residues. Trimming cost V 0 bases and J 7 bases; bases outside gene matches: 9. Germline V gene sequence: CDR1 DFQATT, CDR2 SNEGSKA (reference sequence). CDR3 sequence: CSARDLLAGGPNGELFF. As DNA, the CDR3 is TGCAGTGCTAGAGATCTGCTAGCGGGAGGGCCTAACGGGGAGCTGTTTTTT.

The chain joins TRBV24-1 to TRBJ2-3; 7 bases agree with TRBD1. This CDR3 has 13 amino acids. Germline CDR1 is KGHDR and CDR2 is SFDVKD. Trimming cost V 7 bases and J 2 bases; bases outside gene matches: 2. DNA of the CDR3: TGTGCCACCAGACAGGGGAACACAGATACGCAGTATTTT. It translates to CATRQGNTDTQYF.

This clonotype was seen ten or more times. The rearrangement uses TRBV6-1 and TRBJ1-5; 7 bases line up with TRBD1. The germline gives CDR1 MNHNS, CDR2 SASEGT. CDR3 size: 14 residues. The trim removed 4 bases at V and 4 bases at J, leaving 4 bases unmatched. Here the CDR3 reads CASSAGTANQPQHF. In nucleotides, the CDR3 is TGTGCCAGCAGTGCCGGGACAGCGAATCAGCCCCAGCATTTT.

This clonotype was seen repeatedly, ten times or more. This chain uses TRBV3-1 with TRBJ2-1; 10 positions agree with TRBD2. The trim removed 0 bases at V and 9 bases at J, leaving 8 bases unmatched. This CDR3 contains 16 residues. CDR1 is LGHDT, CDR2 YNNKEL, per germline (reference sequence). The CDR3: CASSQDGLAGVFEQFF. The CDR3 bases are TGTGCCAGCAGCCAAGATGGTCTAGCGGGAGTGTTTGAGCAGTTCTTC.

This clonotype was counted at least ten times. This sequence joins TRBV6-5 and TRBJ2-7; TRBD1 agrees at 9 bases. CDR3 length: 13 residues. CDR1 is MNHEY, CDR2 SVGAGI, per germline. Trimming at V came to 2 bases and at J to 4 bases, leaving 0 bases not matched to a gene. The CDR3 sequence is CASSYGTGYEQYF. CDR3 bases: TGTGCCAGCAGTTACGGGACAGGGTACGAGCAGTACTTC.

The chain combines TRBV29-1 with TRBJ2-2; 7 nucleotides line up with TRBD2. Looked up from germline, CDR1 is SQVTM and CDR2 is ANQGSEA. The junction had 7 bases not matched to a gene; V was cut back by 8 bases and J by 4 bases. The CDR3 covers 13 residues. CDR3 DNA: TGCAGCTTTAAGAGGGAGGGCACCGGGGAGCTGTTTTTT. Its translation is CSFKREGTGELFF.

At least ten counts were recorded for this clonotype. The rearrangement joins TRBV6-1 to TRBJ2-7; a possible D gene is TRBD2 (6 bases). This CDR3 is built from 15 residues. Germline CDR1 MNHNS, CDR2 SASEGT. Trimming took 5 bases from V and 7 from J, leaving 21 bases between them. The CDR3 nucleotides read TGTGCCAGCAGTTCCCCTGGGACTGCAGCGAGGGAGCAGTACTTC. It is translated as CASSSPGTAAREQYF.

This clonotype was counted many times. V and J are TRBV30 and TRBJ2-1, with TRBD2 matching over 11 bases. The CDR3 runs 14 residues. CDR1 is GTSNPN, CDR2 SVGIG, per germline (reference sequence). After removal of 4 bases from V and 6 bases from J, the junction contained 5 bases not matched to a gene. This CDR3 reads CAWNVGLAVNEQFF. Written as DNA, the CDR3 is TGTGCCTGGAATGTGGGACTAGCGGTCAATGAGCAGTTCTTC.

This clonotype was counted at least ten times. The chain couples TRBV28 to TRBJ1-5; D possibly corresponds to TRBD1 (5 bases). The V gene's germline CDR1 is MDHEN and CDR2 SYDVKM. This CDR3 is built from 14 residues. Deletions cut 0 bases from V and 3 bases from J, with 6 bases between. The CDR3 DNA follows: TGTGCCAGCAGTTTATGGACAGCCAATCAGCCCCAGCATTTT. Translating it yields CASSLWTANQPQHF.

This clonotype was found many times. This rearrangement joins TRBV7-9 to TRBJ2-7, with D possibly being TRBD1 or TRBD2 (6 bases each). Trimming removed 3 bases from V and 0 bases from J, with 18 bases in between. The CDR3 length is 17 residues. CDR1 and CDR2 from the germline V gene are SEHNR and FQNEAQ (reference sequence). CDR3 bases: TGTGCCAGCAGCTTTATCCCAGAGGGGGGCCTCTCCTACGAGCAGTACTTC. Encoded protein: CASSFIPEGGLSYEQYF.

This clonotype has at least ten counts. The genes are TRBV30 and TRBJ1-1; tentatively, D is TRBD1 (6 bases). The germline gives CDR1 GTSNPN, CDR2 SVGIG (reference sequence). Trimming took 1 base from V and 7 from J, leaving 13 bases between them. The CDR3 has 13 residues. The CDR3 is CAWSGGVRGEAFF. The DNA of the CDR3 is TGTGCCTGGAGTGGGGGGGTCAGGGGTGAAGCTTTCTTT. Together with reference TRBV30 and TRBJ1-1, the CDR3 gives the full variable domain: SQTIHQWPATLVQPVGSPLSLECTVEGTSNPNLYWYRQAAGRGLQLLFYSVGIGQISSEVPQNLSASRPQDRQFILSSKKLLLSDSGFYLCAWSGGVRGEAFFGQGTRLTVV.

The sample holds a few counts of this clonotype. The V gene is TRBV5-1, the J gene TRBJ2-5; TRBD2 matches at 9 bases. This CDR3 has 15 amino acids. With V trimmed by 4 bases and J by 5 bases, 9 bases remained unmatched. CDR1 and CDR2 from the germline V gene are SGHRS and YFSETQ. This CDR3 reads CASSKIAGVGETQYF. As DNA, the CDR3 is TGCGCCAGCAGCAAAATAGCGGGAGTTGGGGAGACCCAGTACTTC.

This clonotype was counted many times. The chain carries TRBV27 and TRBJ1-1, with D unclear. CDR1 and CDR2 from the germline V gene are MNHEY and SMNVEV (reference sequence). V lost 6 bases and J lost 0, with 14 bases in between. The CDR3 is 15 amino acids. CDR3 sequence (DNA): TGTGCCAGCAGCTGGGGAGGGATCATGAACACTGAAGCTTTCTTT. Its translation is CASSWGGIMNTEAFF.

Ten or more counts support this clonotype. The chain is built from TRBV11-2 and TRBJ1-2; D gene uncertain. This CDR3 has 14 residues. V was cut by 0 bases and J by 8 bases, with 13 bases left in between. Germline lookup yields CDR1 SGHAT and CDR2 FQNNGV. As DNA, the CDR3 is TGTGCCAGCAGCTTAGATGGTGGGGTAGGAGGCTACACCTTC. This sequence encodes CASSLDGGVGGYTF.

For this clonotype: A read error may be the cause here, since a much bigger clone is one base away. The chain recombines TRBV13 with TRBJ2-1; 10 nucleotides agree with TRBD1. Looked up from germline, CDR1 is PRHDT and CDR2 is FYEKMQ (reference sequence). This CDR3 has 15 residues. V lost 5 bases and J lost 3; bases outside the gene matches: 4. The CDR3 spells CASSDRGLGYNEQFF. The CDR3 DNA sequence: TGTGCCAGCAGCGACAGGGGGCTAGGCTACAATGAGCAGTTCTTC.

This clonotype was counted ten times or more. The rearrangement links TRBV7-8 to TRBJ2-1; TRBD1 aligns across 7 bases. The CDR3 runs to 15 residues. V was clipped by 4 bases and J by 1 base; unmatched bases: 4. CDR1 is SGHVS and CDR2 is FQNEAQ in the germline V gene. The CDR3 reads CASSWETGSYNEQFF. CDR3 coding DNA: TGTGCCAGCAGCTGGGAGACAGGGTCCTACAATGAGCAGTTCTTC.

This clonotype was found many times. The chain has TRBV28 and TRBJ1-2; TRBD1 matches 9 bases. With 6 bases clipped from V and 5 bases from J, the junction kept 4 bases outside the gene matches. From germline, CDR1 is MDHEN and CDR2 SYDVKM. The CDR3 consists of 13 residues. The CDR3 sequence is CASRIDRGYGYTF. CDR3 in DNA: TGTGCCAGCAGGATTGACAGGGGGTATGGCTACACCTTC.